A single sample is the source of the 8 T cell receptor beta chains below, sequenced in a study of shared clonotypes between healthy human individuals. Clones were sequenced by immunoSEQ multiplex PCR, and TCRdb holds only the in-frame ones, with some missing. The data hold 1.5 million to 2.5 million clones, with less than 95% observed a single time. It was CD45RO-negative cells, positively selected for CCR7, that made up naive CD8 cells, with terminally differentiated effector memory CD45RA+ cells excluded. The sequencing sample was made of naive CD8+ T cells sorted from blood. Receptor source: a man aged 18 to 35 in good health.

The chain combines TRBV2 with TRBJ1-4, with D uncertain. Trimming removed 3 bases at V and 5 bases at J, with 7 bases between. CDR1 SNHLY and CDR2 FYNNEI come from the germline V gene. CDR3 length equals 13 residues. DNA for the CDR3: TGTGCCAGCAGTGATCGGCAGAATGAAAAACTGTTTTTT. This encodes CASSDRQNEKLFF.

The rearrangement links TRBV6-5 to TRBJ2-7; D unresolved. Germline V gives CDR1 MNHEY, CDR2 SVGAGI. V lost 2 bases and J lost 2, with 7 bases in between. The CDR3 is made up of 13 amino acids. The CDR3 protein is CASSYRATYEQYF. The CDR3 DNA reads as TGTGCCAGCAGTTACCGGGCGACCTACGAGCAGTACTTC.

CDR3 sequence: CASSLDSFYEQYF. The CDR3 coding sequence is TGCGCCAGCAGCTTGGACAGTTTCTACGAGCAGTACTTC. The chain has TRBV5-1 and TRBJ2-7, with D hard to call. V lost 0 bases, J lost 3 bases, and 7 bases lay in between. Germline CDR1 is SGHRS and CDR2 is YFSETQ. The length of the CDR3 is 13 residues.

The V and J genes are TRBV4-1 and TRBJ2-7, with 9 positions matching TRBD2. This CDR3 contains 16 residues. Losses at the gene ends were 1 base for V and 6 bases for J; bases not matched to a gene: 10. CDR1 and CDR2 (germline): MGHRA, YSYEKL. The CDR3 protein is CASSQGGAGGGSEQYF. The CDR3 region has the DNA TGCGCCAGCAGCCAAGGCGGAGCGGGGGGCGGTTCCGAGCAGTACTTC.

This chain uses TRBV28 with TRBJ2-5; TRBD1 might be the D (5 bases). The CDR3 sequence is 15 residues long. Germline lookup yields CDR1 MDHEN and CDR2 SYDVKM. V gave up 0 bases and J gave up 2 bases, with 10 bases separating them. This CDR3 is CASSLWTDLQETQYF. DNA for the CDR3: TGTGCCAGCAGTTTATGGACAGACTTACAAGAGACCCAGTACTTC.

The J gene is TRBJ2-1, the V gene TRBV13; D may match TRBD1 or TRBD2 (5 bases each). V was cut by 0 bases and J by 5 bases, with 14 bases left in between. The CDR3 loop spans 16 amino acids. Per the germline V gene, CDR1 is PRHDT and CDR2 is FYEKMQ (reference sequence). CDR3 sequence reads: CASSLGPGPANNEQFF. The CDR3 DNA sequence: TGTGCCAGCAGCTTAGGCCCGGGACCAGCCAACAATGAGCAGTTCTTC.

V usage is TRBV6-5 and J usage is TRBJ1-1, with a weak D call TRBD1 (6 bases). Germline V lookup: CDR1 MNHEY, CDR2 SVGAGI. With 4 bases removed from V and 5 bases from J, the gap between germline ends came to 14 bases. This CDR3 comprises 14 residues. The CDR3 DNA is TGTGCCAGCAGTTCCTCCAGGGGCCGGACTGAAGCTTTCTTT. This codes for CASSSSRGRTEAFF.

The chain combines TRBV2 with TRBJ1-5, with unresolved D. The CDR3 is 12 residues long. Per the germline V gene, CDR1 is SNHLY and CDR2 is FYNNEI. Trimming left V 8 bases short and J 5 bases short, with 10 bases between. CDR3 bases: TGTGCCAGCGGACTGGGTGATCAGCCCCAGCATTTT. Translated, it gives CASGLGDQPQHF.